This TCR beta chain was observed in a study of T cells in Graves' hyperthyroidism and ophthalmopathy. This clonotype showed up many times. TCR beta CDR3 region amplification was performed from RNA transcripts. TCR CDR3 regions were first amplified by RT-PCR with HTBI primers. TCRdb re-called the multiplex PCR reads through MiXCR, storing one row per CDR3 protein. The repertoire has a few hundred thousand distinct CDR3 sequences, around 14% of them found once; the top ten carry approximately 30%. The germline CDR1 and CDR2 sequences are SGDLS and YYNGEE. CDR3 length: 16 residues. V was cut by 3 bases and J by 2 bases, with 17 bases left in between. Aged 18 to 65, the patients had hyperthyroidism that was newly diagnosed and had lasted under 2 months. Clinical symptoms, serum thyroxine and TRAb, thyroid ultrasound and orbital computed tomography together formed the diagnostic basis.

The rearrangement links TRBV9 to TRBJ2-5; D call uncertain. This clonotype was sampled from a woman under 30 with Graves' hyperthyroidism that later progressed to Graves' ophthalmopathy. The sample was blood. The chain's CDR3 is CASSAGSGWKQETQYF. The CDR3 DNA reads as TGTGCCAGCAGCGCCGGCTCAGGCTGGAAACAAGAGACCCAGTACTTC.